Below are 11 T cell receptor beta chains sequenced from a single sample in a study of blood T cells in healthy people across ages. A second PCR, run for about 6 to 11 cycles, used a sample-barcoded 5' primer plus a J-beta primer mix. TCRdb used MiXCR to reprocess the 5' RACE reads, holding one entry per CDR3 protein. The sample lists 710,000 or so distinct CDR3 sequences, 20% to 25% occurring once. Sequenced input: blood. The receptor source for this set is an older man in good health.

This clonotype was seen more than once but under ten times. The CDR3 loop reads CSASAASGEETQYF. The CDR3 nucleotides are TGCAGTGCTAGCGCGGCTAGCGGAGAAGAGACCCAGTACTTC. The rearrangement links TRBV20-1 to TRBJ2-5, with 7 nucleotides matching TRBD2. The CDR3 is 14 amino acids. Per the germline V gene, CDR1 is DFQATT and CDR2 is SNEGSKA (reference sequence). Trimming removed 3 bases from V and 3 bases from J; junction bases left unmatched: 7.

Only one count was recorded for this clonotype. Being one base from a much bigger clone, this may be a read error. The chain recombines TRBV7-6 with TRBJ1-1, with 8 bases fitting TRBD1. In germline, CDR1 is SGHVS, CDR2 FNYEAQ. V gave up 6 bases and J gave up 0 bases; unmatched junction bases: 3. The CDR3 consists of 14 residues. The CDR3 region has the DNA TGTGCCAGCAGGCCGGGACAGGTGAACACTGAAGCTTTCTTT. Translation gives CASRPGQVNTEAFF.

CDR3: CASSAGQPQHF. The CDR3 nucleotides are TGTGCCAGCAGTGCGGGCCAGCCCCAGCATTTT. V and J are TRBV2 and TRBJ1-5; D gene ambiguous. The CDR3 is 11 residues long. V lost 4 bases and J 7 bases, leaving 5 bases between the germline ends. Germline lookup yields CDR1 SNHLY and CDR2 FYNNEI.

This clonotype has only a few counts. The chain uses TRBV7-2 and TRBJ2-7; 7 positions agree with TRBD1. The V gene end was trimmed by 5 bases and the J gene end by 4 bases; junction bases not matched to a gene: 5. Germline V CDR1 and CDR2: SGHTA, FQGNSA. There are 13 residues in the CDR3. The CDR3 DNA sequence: TGTGCCAGCAGCCGACTACAGGGGTACGAGCAGTACGTC. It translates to CASSRLQGYEQYV.

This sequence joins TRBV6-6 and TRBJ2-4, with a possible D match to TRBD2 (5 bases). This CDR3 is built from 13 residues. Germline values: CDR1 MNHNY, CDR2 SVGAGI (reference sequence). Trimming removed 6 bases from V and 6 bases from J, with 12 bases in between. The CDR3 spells CASSHDTRNIQYF. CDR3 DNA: TGTGCCAGCAGCCACGATACTAGAAACATTCAGTACTTC.

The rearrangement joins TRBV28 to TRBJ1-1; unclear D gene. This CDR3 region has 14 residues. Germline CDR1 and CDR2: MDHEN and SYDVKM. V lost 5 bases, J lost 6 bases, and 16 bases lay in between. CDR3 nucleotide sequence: TGTGCCAGCAGTCCTCAGAGGACGGATGCTGAAGCTTTCTTT. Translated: CASSPQRTDAEAFF.

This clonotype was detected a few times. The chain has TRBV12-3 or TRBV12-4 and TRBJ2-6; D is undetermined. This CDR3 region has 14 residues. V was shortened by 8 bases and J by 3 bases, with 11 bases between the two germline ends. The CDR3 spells CASGKGIGANVLTF. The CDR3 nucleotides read TGTGCCAGCGGCAAAGGGATTGGGGCCAACGTCCTGACTTTC.

CDR3 DNA: TGCGCCAGCAGCCAAGGGGTCTCGTCCGGGGACACTGAAGCTTTCTTT. It yields the protein CASSQGVSSGDTEAFF. The genes are TRBV4-3 and TRBJ1-1; D call uncertain. The CDR3 totals 16 residues. The germline CDR1 and CDR2 sequences are LGHNA and YSLEER. V was trimmed by 1 base and J by 3 bases, leaving 15 bases between them.

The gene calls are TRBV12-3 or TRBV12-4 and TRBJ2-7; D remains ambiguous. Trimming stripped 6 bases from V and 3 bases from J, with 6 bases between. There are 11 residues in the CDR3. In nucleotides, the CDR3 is TGTGCCAGCAGCCGCGACTACGAGCAGTACTTC. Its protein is CASSRDYEQYF.

The CDR3 loop is CSARDRYAGGLAKNIQYF. In DNA form, the CDR3 reads TGCAGTGCTAGAGATCGTTATGCGGGAGGGCTAGCCAAAAACATTCAGTACTTC. This chain joins TRBV20-1 and TRBJ2-4, with TRBD2 matching 9 bases. After removal of 0 bases from V and 0 bases from J, the junction contained 9 bases not matched to a gene. Germline assignment: CDR1 DFQATT and CDR2 SNEGSKA (reference sequence). The CDR3 runs to 18 residues.

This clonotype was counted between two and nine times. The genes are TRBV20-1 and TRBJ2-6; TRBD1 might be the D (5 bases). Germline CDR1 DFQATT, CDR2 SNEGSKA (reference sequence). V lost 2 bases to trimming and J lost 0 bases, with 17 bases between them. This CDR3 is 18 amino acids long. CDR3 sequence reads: CSARKGPDSRSGANVLTF. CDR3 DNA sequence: TGCAGTGCTAGAAAGGGTCCAGACAGTCGCTCTGGGGCCAACGTCCTGACTTTC.